The present entry profiles one T cell receptor (beta chain) with its context. Its antigen is still unknown. As to time point: week 11, during vaccination. The vaccine gave 300 ug of a 20-mer mutant IDH1 peptide subcutaneously per dose. The CDR3 covers 16 residues. V gave up 2 bases and J gave up 8 bases, with 21 bases separating them. The germline V gene encodes CDR1 GTSNPN and CDR2 SVGIG (reference sequence). This specimen comes from a study of a mutant IDH1 vaccine in newly diagnosed glioma. Study information: Treatment recipients were about 62% male and about 40% female, and their mean age was around 40 years. Study results and caveats: Among patients, 93.3% showed immune responses induced by the vaccine.

TCRdb keeps only in-frame clones here, not all; method: immunoSEQ multiplex PCR. The sample contains roughly 70,000 clones, 65% to 85% of which appear only once. The V call is TRBV30, the J call TRBJ1-4; possible D gene TRBD1, 5 bases. This material consisted of PBMCs, taken from a glioma patient whose treatment included an IDH1 peptide vaccine. This sequence was found in a woman in her 50s with glioma. The CDR3 spells CAWSKTGTREGEKLFF. The CDR3 DNA reads TGTGCCTGGAGTAAAACCGGGACCCGTGAGGGGGAAAAACTGTTTTTT.